Below, 19 T cell receptor beta chains from the same sample are listed, as sequenced in a study of blood T cell repertoires in COVID-19. Using immunoSEQ multiplex PCR, the repertoire was profiled, and TCRdb retains in-frame clones only, with some absent. The table includes 490,000 or so clones, about 85% detected once. Sequencing was carried out using PBMCs or T cells enriched from blood (not recorded which). The receptors were sampled from a woman aged 60-75 years who had recovered from COVID-19.

The chain carries TRBV11-2 and TRBJ1-1, with 7 bases fitting TRBD1. V was pared by 1 base and J by 6 bases, with 5 bases of the junction left unmatched. CDR1 and CDR2 from the germline V gene are SGHAT and FQNNGV. The CDR3 loop spans 14 amino acids. CDR3 nucleotide sequence: TGTGCCAGCAGCTTAGTTGGAGGGGGCTCTGAAGCTTTCTTT. Translated, it gives CASSLVGGGSEAFF.

The CDR3 reads CASRQGYEQYF. CDR3 nucleotides: TGTGCCAGCAGACAGGGCTACGAGCAGTACTTC. J is TRBJ2-7 and V is TRBV27; a weak D match, TRBD1 (6 bases). The germline gives CDR1 MNHEY, CDR2 SMNVEV (reference sequence). The CDR3 loop spans 11 amino acids. Trimming cost V 6 bases and J 3 bases, with 6 bases left between them.

V gene TRBV2 combines with J gene TRBJ2-7; D is ambiguous. Germline loops: CDR1 SNHLY, CDR2 FYNNEI. V gave up 4 bases and J gave up 5 bases, with 9 bases separating them. CDR3 length: 12 amino acids. CDR3 DNA: TGTGCCAGCAGTGGTTCGAGTCACGAGCAGTACGTC. Its translation: CASSGSSHEQYV.

The chain combines TRBV2 with TRBJ1-5; 7 nucleotides agree with TRBD1. Looked up from germline, CDR1 is SNHLY and CDR2 is FYNNEI. The trim removed 7 bases at V and 8 bases at J, leaving 11 bases unmatched. The CDR3 sequence is 14 residues long. In DNA, the CDR3 is TGTGCCAGCACAACGGACAGGCACATAGAGCCCCAGCATTTT. Amino acid sequence: CASTTDRHIEPQHF.

This rearrangement joins TRBV11-3 to TRBJ1-6, with D possibly TRBD1 on 6 matching bases. The V gene lost 5 bases and the J gene lost 7 bases, with 18 bases spanning the gap. The CDR3 consists of 16 residues. Germline CDR1 SGHNT, CDR2 YENEEA. The DNA of the CDR3 is TGTGCCAGCAGCCCCCAAACAGGGCACGGGAATTCACCCCTCCACTTT. It is translated as CASSPQTGHGNSPLHF.

The V call is TRBV5-6, the J call TRBJ1-2; D may be TRBD1 (6 bases). Germline V gene data show CDR1 as SGHDT and CDR2 as YYEEEE. CDR3 length: 15 residues. Trimming cost V 4 bases and J 4 bases, with 17 bases left between them. CDR3 DNA: TGTGCCAGCAGCCCGGGAGGGGGTCTCCTCTATGGCTACACCTTC. Translation gives CASSPGGGLLYGYTF.

This chain links TRBV5-4 with TRBJ2-1, with 12 bases identical to TRBD2. Germline CDR1 is SGHNT and CDR2 is YYREEE (reference sequence). CDR3 length: 15 amino acids. Trimming cost V 4 bases and J 4 bases; bases outside gene matches: 3. DNA for the CDR3: TGTGCCAGCAGCCTCGGGACTAGCGGGTACAATGAGCAGTTCTTC. Protein product: CASSLGTSGYNEQFF.

The rearrangement links TRBV19 to TRBJ1-2, with D possibly being TRBD1 (5 bases). V lost 1 base and J 3 bases, leaving 18 bases between the germline ends. The CDR3 has 17 amino acids. CDR1 and CDR2 from the germline V gene are LNHDA and SQIVND (reference sequence). The CDR3 DNA reads as TGTGCCAGTAGTATAGGCCTTCTTGGCACGGGGGACTATGGCTACACCTTC. Amino acid sequence: CASSIGLLGTGDYGYTF.

The V and J genes are TRBV7-2 and TRBJ2-3; TRBD2 matches 11 bases. The CDR3 sequence is 16 residues long. With V trimmed by 4 bases and J by 2 bases, 5 bases remained unmatched. Germline V CDR1 and CDR2: SGHTA, FQGNSA. CDR3 protein: CASSSASGGPTDTQYF. CDR3 DNA: TGTGCCAGCAGCTCCGCTAGCGGGGGGCCCACAGATACGCAGTATTTT.

The rearrangement links TRBV5-6 to TRBJ1-1; D unclear. Deletions cut 0 bases from V and 10 bases from J, with 13 bases between. The CDR3 length is 13 residues. CDR1 and CDR2 from the germline V gene are SGHDT and YYEEEE. The CDR3, as DNA: TGTGCCAGCAGCTTGGTGTCAGGTATTCGAGCTTTCTTT. It encodes CASSLVSGIRAFF.

This chain links TRBV2 with TRBJ1-1; D uncertain. This CDR3 is built from 13 residues. V was shortened by 3 bases and J by 3 bases, with 8 bases between the two germline ends. Germline V CDR1 and CDR2: SNHLY, FYNNEI. The CDR3 DNA is TGTGCCAGCAGTGACACCCGGTACACTGAAGCTTTCTTT. This translates into CASSDTRYTEAFF. Using reference TRBV2 and TRBJ1-1 for the parts outside the CDR3, the full variable domain is EPEVTQTPSHQVTQMGQEVILRCVPISNHLYFYWYRQILGQKVEFLVSFYNNEISEKSEIFDDQFSVERPDGSNFTLKIRSTKLEDSAMYFCASSDTRYTEAFFGQGTRLTVV.

The table lists this clone with many counts. The chain uses TRBV3-1 (or the pseudogene TRBV3-2) and TRBJ1-6, with no clear D. Looked up from germline, CDR1 is LGHDT and CDR2 is YNNKEL (reference sequence). This CDR3 has 12 residues. The V and J ends lost 3 bases and 10 bases respectively, with 7 bases between them. This CDR3 is CASSHTQSPLHF. CDR3 DNA sequence: TGTGCCAGCAGCCACACTCAATCACCCCTCCACTTT.

The V and J genes are TRBV18 and TRBJ1-2, with D maybe TRBD1 (5 bases). The V and J ends lost 6 bases and 4 bases respectively, with 18 bases between them. The germline V gene encodes CDR1 KGHSH and CDR2 LQKENI. The CDR3 has 15 amino acids. Here the CDR3 DNA reads TGTGCCAGCTCGTTCTACACAGGAGGGGCCTATGGCTACACCTTC. Residues: CASSFYTGGAYGYTF.

The chain joins TRBV20-1 to TRBJ1-5, with D unresolved. This CDR3 spans 14 amino acids. Trimming stripped 3 bases from V and 0 bases from J, with 9 bases between. Germline V gene lookup returns CDR1 DFQATT and CDR2 SNEGSKA (reference sequence). The DNA for the CDR3 is TGCAGTGCTAGTACGCAGTATAGCAATCAGCCCCAGCATTTT. Its protein is CSASTQYSNQPQHF.

V and J are TRBV29-1 and TRBJ1-1; no clear D gene. The CDR3 contains 12 residues. The V and J ends lost 5 bases and 8 bases respectively, with 15 bases between them. Germline CDR1 is SQVTM and CDR2 is ANQGSEA. The CDR3 sequence: CSVRRSGGEAFF. The DNA of the CDR3 is TGCAGCGTTCGTAGGAGCGGAGGGGAAGCTTTCTTT.

The genes are TRBV5-1 and TRBJ2-1; no clear D gene. The V gene lost 5 bases and the J gene lost 6 bases, with 12 bases spanning the gap. Germline CDR1 is SGHRS and CDR2 is YFSETQ. The CDR3 length is 13 residues. CDR3 amino acids: CASSMSGSNEQFF. The CDR3 nucleotides read TGCGCCAGCAGTATGTCAGGTTCCAATGAGCAGTTCTTC.

This rearrangement joins TRBV2 to TRBJ1-4, with D unclear. V gave up 0 bases and J gave up 8 bases, with 16 bases separating them. The CDR3 is 16 amino acids. The germline V gene encodes CDR1 SNHLY and CDR2 FYNNEI. CDR3 in DNA: TGTGCCAGCAGTGAAGCCCCCCTATCCGCAGGCGAAAAACTGTTTTTT. Translated: CASSEAPLSAGEKLFF. Combining the CDR3 with reference TRBV2 and TRBJ1-4 gives the whole variable domain EPEVTQTPSHQVTQMGQEVILRCVPISNHLYFYWYRQILGQKVEFLVSFYNNEISEKSEIFDDQFSVERPDGSNFTLKIRSTKLEDSAMYFCASSEAPLSAGEKLFFGSGTQLSVL.

The V and J genes are TRBV6-5 and TRBJ2-1; 8 positions agree with TRBD2. The CDR3 extends over 10 amino acids. Germline-derived CDR1 and CDR2 are MNHEY and SVGAGI. With V trimmed by 10 bases and J by 10 bases, 3 bases remained unmatched. The CDR3 DNA sequence: TGTGCCACAAGACTAGCGGAGCAGTTCTTC. It encodes CATRLAEQFF.

The gene calls are TRBV29-1 and TRBJ1-4; 7 bases line up with TRBD1. Trimming cost V 7 bases and J 4 bases; bases outside gene matches: 6. The germline V gene encodes CDR1 SQVTM and CDR2 ANQGSEA. The CDR3 consists of 13 residues. The DNA for the CDR3 is TGCAGCGCTTTGGGACAGCATAATGAAAAACTGTTTTTT. Translated: CSALGQHNEKLFF.